One T cell receptor beta chain is described in this entry. Antigen specificity is unknown. V lost 3 bases to trimming and J lost 0 bases, with 3 bases between them. The CDR3 loop spans 13 amino acids. The germline V gene has CDR1 LGHDT and CDR2 YNNKEL (reference sequence). The TCR beta cDNA libraries carried unique molecular identifiers. Roughly 0.5 million cDNA molecules were obtained from roughly 1 to 10 million T cells. TCRdb passed the PCR reads through MiXCR, listing each CDR3 protein once. Of hundreds of thousands of distinct CDR3 sequences in the sample, roughly 45% were seen once. This sample stems from a study of post-analysis software for immune sequencing data. Study in general: Some patients lacked subtype; others had relapsing-remitting, secondary progressive or progressive-relapsing disease. Study findings and constraints: Controls had lower frequencies than patients of four or five TRBV segments, which included TRBV5-6, TRBV5-1 and TRBV20-1. Normalized Chao1 diversity was significantly lower in multiple sclerosis patients than in controls. Samples from one preparation batch, clustered by F measure, grouped strongly together.

The receptor was isolated from a girl aged 10 to 17 with multiple sclerosis. The rearrangement joins TRBV3-1 to TRBJ2-1; no firm D call. Sequencing was performed on blood. The DNA for the CDR3 is TGTGCCAGCAGCCAGCCCTCCTACAATGAGCAGTTCTTC. Protein sequence: CASSQPSYNEQFF.